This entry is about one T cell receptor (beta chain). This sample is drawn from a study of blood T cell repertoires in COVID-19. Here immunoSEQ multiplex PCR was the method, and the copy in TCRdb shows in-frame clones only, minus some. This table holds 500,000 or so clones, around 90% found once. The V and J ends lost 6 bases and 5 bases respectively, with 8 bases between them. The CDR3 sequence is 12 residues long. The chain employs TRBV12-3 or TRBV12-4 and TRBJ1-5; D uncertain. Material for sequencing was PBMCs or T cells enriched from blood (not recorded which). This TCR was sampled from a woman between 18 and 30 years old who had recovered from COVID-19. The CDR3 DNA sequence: TGTGCCAGCAGCCTTCGAGATCAGCCCCAGCATTTT. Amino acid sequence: CASSLRDQPQHF.